These 28 T cell receptor beta chains originate from one sample sequenced in a study of T cell repertoires in cytomegalovirus infection. Each CDR3 protein gets one entry after TCRdb re-called the reads with MiXCR. The profile covers about 130,000 distinct CDR3 sequences, with 32% appearing a single time and roughly 50% taken by the ten largest. For these receptors, no antigen is known. This specimen consisted of CD8+ T cells from cultured PBMCs, obtained from culture after CMV antigen stimulation. Source of these receptors: a human donor in good health (CMV status not recorded). Some clones in this sample may be carry-over from other donors' samples.

This clonotype was seen repeatedly, ten times or more. The chain is built from TRBV12-3 or TRBV12-4 and TRBJ1-4, with 7 bases that match TRBD1. The CDR3 consists of 12 residues. V was clipped by 4 bases and J by 11 bases; unmatched bases: 4. The CDR3 here is CASSSIRGKLFF. The CDR3 DNA reads TGTGCCAGCAGTTCGATCAGGGGGAAACTGTTTTTT.

The chain recombines TRBV7-9 with TRBJ2-6, with 10 bases matching TRBD1. Germline lookup yields CDR1 SEHNR and CDR2 FQNEAQ (reference sequence). The CDR3 contains 18 residues. V lost 4 bases to trimming and J lost 0 bases; unmatched junction nucleotides: 6. In DNA form, the CDR3 reads TGTGCCAGCAGCTCGCCGGGACAGGGGAGCTCTGGGGCCAACGTCCTGACTTTC. Translated, it gives CASSSPGQGSSGANVLTF.

This clonotype was seen a few times. This chain joins TRBV7-9 and TRBJ2-3; no firm D call. Germline loops: CDR1 SEHNR, CDR2 FQNEAQ (reference sequence). This CDR3 comprises 15 residues. V lost 5 bases to trimming and J lost 1 base, with 13 bases between them. The CDR3 DNA follows: TGTGCCAGCAGCCCCACCGGCTCAGGCACAGATACGCAGTATTTT. Its translation is CASSPTGSGTDTQYF.

The chain employs TRBV6-5 and TRBJ1-1; D ambiguous. V shed 0 bases and J shed 1 base, with 9 bases lying between them. CDR1 is MNHEY and CDR2 is SVGAGI in the germline V gene. This CDR3 has 15 residues. In DNA, the CDR3 is TGTGCCAGCAGTTACTCGATCAGTCAGAACACTGAAGCTTTCTTT. Translating it yields CASSYSISQNTEAFF.

This clonotype was seen a few times. The J gene is TRBJ1-5, the V gene TRBV6-2 or TRBV6-3; D gene ambiguous. Germline assignment: CDR1 MNHEY and CDR2 SVGEGT. V lost 3 bases to trimming and J lost 4 bases, with 10 bases between them. This CDR3 region has 14 residues. CDR3 sequence reads: CASSYLGPNQPQHF. In DNA, the CDR3 is TGTGCCAGCAGTTATCTCGGCCCGAATCAGCCCCAGCATTTT.

The chain couples TRBV29-1 to TRBJ2-7; 7 bases fit TRBD1. This CDR3 contains 13 residues. Germline CDR1 reads SQVTM; CDR2 reads ANQGSEA. V lost 5 bases to trimming and J lost 2 bases; unmatched junction nucleotides: 6. CDR3 DNA: TGCAGCGTTCTTACAGGGGTAACCTACGAGCAGTACTTC. Protein sequence: CSVLTGVTYEQYF.

The chain employs TRBV20-1 and TRBJ2-3; 11 bases are a match to TRBD1. Per germline, CDR1 DFQATT and CDR2 SNEGSKA (reference sequence). This CDR3 region has 16 residues. The V and J ends lost 3 bases and 5 bases, in that order; junction bases with no gene match: 10. The CDR3 bases are TGCAGTGCTAGGAACTCGGACAGGGGGCTTAAAGATACGCAGTATTTT. This translates into CSARNSDRGLKDTQYF.

This clonotype was detected only a few times. The chain joins TRBV27 to TRBJ2-7, with TRBD2 identical over 12 bases. This CDR3 is built from 14 residues. CDR1 and CDR2 (germline): MNHEY, SMNVEV (reference sequence). The V segment lost 6 bases and the J segment 0 bases; nucleotides outside the gene matches: 0. This CDR3 reads CASRTSGGSYEQYF. The CDR3 bases are TGTGCCAGCAGGACTAGCGGGGGCTCCTACGAGCAGTACTTC.

This chain connects TRBV7-4 to TRBJ2-7; D is unresolved. The V end lost 2 bases, the J end lost 2 bases, and 16 bases lay between the germline ends. Germline CDR1 is SGHVT and CDR2 is SQSDAQ. This CDR3 is built from 16 residues. For the CDR3, the DNA is TGTGCCAGCAGCTTATCCCGGAACAAAGGAACCTACGAGCAGTACTTC. Translating gives CASSLSRNKGTYEQYF.

The chain combines TRBV7-9 with TRBJ2-5; D remains ambiguous. Germline V gene data show CDR1 as SEHNR and CDR2 as FQNEAQ (reference sequence). V was cut by 8 bases and J by 5 bases, with 9 bases left in between. The CDR3 runs 11 residues. The CDR3 nucleotides read TGTGCCAGCGGGGATCGGGAGACCCAGTACTTC. It is translated as CASGDRETQYF.

The chain combines TRBV4-3 with TRBJ1-1; D unclear. The length of the CDR3 is 13 residues. CDR1 and CDR2 from the germline V gene are LGHNA and YSLEER. Trimming took 1 base from V and 5 from J, leaving 8 bases between them. For the CDR3, the DNA is TGCGCCAGCAGCCAAGTCATTTCGACTGAAGCTTTCTTT. Protein sequence: CASSQVISTEAFF.

The chain is built from TRBV29-1 and TRBJ2-3, with 7 bases that match TRBD1. The V and J ends lost 2 bases and 5 bases, in that order; junction bases with no gene match: 7. The CDR3 length is 14 residues. The germline V gene encodes CDR1 SQVTM and CDR2 ANQGSEA. CDR3 loop: CSVEPQGMEDTQYF. The CDR3 DNA follows: TGCAGCGTTGAACCACAGGGGATGGAAGATACGCAGTATTTT.

This clonotype was detected many times. The chain links TRBV7-2 to TRBJ1-2; weak D call: TRBD1 (5 bases). This CDR3 has 14 residues. Trimming cost V 6 bases and J 6 bases, with 17 bases left between them. Germline lookup yields CDR1 SGHTA and CDR2 FQGNSA. CDR3 in amino acids: CASSVVAREHGYTF. The CDR3 bases are TGTGCCAGCAGTGTGGTTGCCAGGGAGCATGGCTACACCTTC.

This rearrangement joins TRBV6-2 or TRBV6-3 to TRBJ2-7; D may be TRBD1 (6 bases). This CDR3 is 15 amino acids long. Trimming removed 6 bases from V and 2 bases from J, with 17 bases in between. Germline lookup yields CDR1 MNHEY and CDR2 SVGEGT. The CDR3 DNA sequence: TGTGCCAGCAGAGAAAGCAGGGGATTAACCTACGAGCAGTACTTC. Encoded protein: CASRESRGLTYEQYF.

This chain joins TRBV12-3 or TRBV12-4 and TRBJ1-5; perhaps TRBD1 as D (6 bases). V was cut by 0 bases and J by 11 bases, with 17 bases left in between. The CDR3 spans 15 residues. The CDR3 protein is CASSLAYRVPGAQHF. CDR3 sequence (DNA): TGTGCCAGCAGTTTAGCCTACAGGGTCCCGGGGGCCCAGCATTTT.

There are a few counts of this clonotype. The V gene is TRBV12-3 or TRBV12-4, the J gene TRBJ2-1; tentatively, D is TRBD1 or TRBD2 (5 bases each). There are 14 residues in the CDR3. V dropped 6 bases and J dropped 5 bases, with 14 bases sitting between them. CDR3 sequence (DNA): TGTGCCAGCAGCATTGCCGGGACCAACAATGAGCAGTTCTTC. Protein: CASSIAGTNNEQFF.

The chain links TRBV18 to TRBJ2-7; a possible D gene is TRBD2 (6 bases). CDR1 is KGHSH, CDR2 LQKENI, per germline. Trimming took off 1 base at V and 0 bases at J, with 13 bases between the two ends. The CDR3 runs 16 residues. CDR3 region: CASSPRYPGGSYEQYF. The CDR3 region has the DNA TGTGCCAGCTCACCACGTTACCCCGGGGGCTCCTACGAGCAGTACTTC.

Many counts were recorded for this clonotype. The chain links TRBV6-5 to TRBJ2-1, with 11 positions matching TRBD2. The V segment lost 5 bases and the J segment 6 bases; nucleotides outside the gene matches: 6. Germline lookup yields CDR1 MNHEY and CDR2 SVGAGI. There are 15 residues in the CDR3. CDR3 protein: CASSALAGEPNEQFF. CDR3 bases: TGTGCCAGCAGTGCACTAGCGGGGGAGCCCAATGAGCAGTTCTTC.

The chain employs TRBV6-2 or TRBV6-3 and TRBJ2-3; unclear D gene. The CDR3 totals 16 residues. CDR1 and CDR2 from the germline V gene are MNHEY and SVGEGT. V was cut by 2 bases and J by 2 bases, with 14 bases left in between. The CDR3 coding sequence is TGTGCCAGCAGTTACAGGGATGATCGGGTCACAGATACGCAGTATTTT. As protein: CASSYRDDRVTDTQYF.

This clonotype was observed a handful of times. The CDR3 coding sequence is TGTGCCAGTAGTCCCGGGACCGGGCATGGCTACACCTTC. Translated: CASSPGTGHGYTF. The chain is built from TRBV19 and TRBJ1-2, with a possible D match to TRBD1 (5 bases). Trimming removed 5 bases from V and 6 bases from J, with 13 bases in between. The CDR3 covers 13 residues. Germline V CDR1 and CDR2: LNHDA, SQIVND (reference sequence).

Written as DNA, the CDR3 is TGCAGTGCTAGAGATTTGGCAGATACTAACTATGGCTACACCTTC. Encoded protein: CSARDLADTNYGYTF. V is TRBV20-1 and J is TRBJ1-2, with D hard to call. This CDR3 contains 15 residues. CDR1 DFQATT and CDR2 SNEGSKA come from the germline V gene (reference sequence). Trimming removed 0 bases at V and 0 bases at J, with 11 bases between.

This clonotype was counted only a few times. The rearrangement uses TRBV2 and TRBJ1-5; a weak D match, TRBD1 (5 bases). There are 14 residues in the CDR3. Trimming cost V 8 bases and J 5 bases, with 16 bases left between them. Germline CDR1 and CDR2: SNHLY and FYNNEI. This CDR3 reads CASHSTDSHQPQHF. The CDR3 DNA sequence: TGTGCCAGCCATTCGACAGATTCACATCAGCCCCAGCATTTT.

This clonotype was observed a handful of times. The V call is TRBV7-6, the J call TRBJ2-1, with 13 bases fitting TRBD2. CDR3 length equals 15 residues. Germline CDR1 and CDR2: SGHVS and FNYEAQ. The trim removed 6 bases at V and 6 bases at J, leaving 5 bases unmatched. CDR3 DNA sequence: TGTGCCAGCAGACTTACTAGCGGGGGGGCCAATGAGCAGTTCTTC. Residues: CASRLTSGGANEQFF.

This rearrangement joins TRBV16 to TRBJ1-2; possibly TRBD1 for D (5 bases). V was trimmed by 5 bases and J by 5 bases, leaving 12 bases between them. CDR1 and CDR2 (germline): KGHSY, FQNENV. CDR3 size: 13 residues. The CDR3 coding sequence is TGTGCCAGCAGCATGACAGAAATTTATGGCTACACCTTC. It yields the protein CASSMTEIYGYTF.

This clonotype was observed a few times. At one boundary the junction diverges from the germline segment, which might be a read error. The V and J genes are TRBV11-2 and TRBJ2-4, with a tentative D call TRBD2 (6 bases). CDR1 and CDR2 (germline): SGHAT, FQNNGV. The CDR3 contains 18 residues. CDR3 bases: TGTGCCAGCAGCGTAGAGCTTGTGGGGGGTTTAGCCAAAAACATTCAGTACTTC. This gives the protein CASSVELVGGLAKNIQYF.

This clonotype was seen repeatedly, ten times or more. The genes are TRBV7-8 and TRBJ1-4, with D unresolved. The CDR3 is 15 residues long. The V gene's germline CDR1 is SGHVS and CDR2 FQNEAQ. Trimming took 3 bases from V and 4 from J, leaving 12 bases between them. CDR3 region: CASSLGRQNNEKLFF. The CDR3 bases are TGTGCCAGCAGCTTGGGCAGGCAGAATAATGAAAAACTGTTTTTT.

Relative to its sample, this clonotype is medium-sized. The rearrangement uses TRBV27 and TRBJ1-3; D unresolved. Germline-derived CDR1 and CDR2 are MNHEY and SMNVEV (reference sequence). The CDR3 extends over 14 amino acids. The V gene lost 2 bases and the J gene lost 0 bases, with 5 bases spanning the gap. The CDR3 nucleotides are TGTGCCAGCAGTTTAGGCCCCTCTGGAAACACCATATATTTT. It is translated as CASSLGPSGNTIYF.

The chain carries TRBV28 and TRBJ1-1, with D tentatively TRBD1 (6 bases). The ends were cut back, 4 bases at V and 2 bases at J, with 14 bases in the middle. The CDR3 sequence is 15 residues long. Germline V CDR1 and CDR2: MDHEN, SYDVKM. The CDR3 sequence is CASSSRRGYNTEAFF. CDR3 DNA: TGTGCCAGCAGTTCCCGGAGGGGGTATAACACTGAAGCTTTCTTT.